What follows are 17 T cell receptor beta chains derived from one specimen sequenced in a study of blood T cell repertoires in COVID-19. Clones were read by immunoSEQ multiplex PCR, and TCRdb kept only the in-frame ones, dropping some. The sample consists of about 84,000 clones, 83% of them appearing once. Sequencing was carried out using peripheral blood. The receptors stem from a woman of 80 years or more with acute or convalescent COVID-19.

The V call is TRBV19, the J call TRBJ1-2, with D maybe TRBD1 (5 bases). This CDR3 spans 12 amino acids. With 6 bases removed from V and 2 bases from J, the gap between germline ends came to 7 bases. In germline, CDR1 is LNHDA, CDR2 SQIVND (reference sequence). In DNA, the CDR3 is TGTGCCAGTAGCAGGGCCAACTATGGCTACACCTTC. It is translated as CASSRANYGYTF.

V and J are TRBV27 and TRBJ2-6; D might be TRBD1 (5 bases). Germline CDR1 reads MNHEY; CDR2 reads SMNVEV (reference sequence). This CDR3 region has 17 residues. V was cut by 8 bases and J by 0 bases, with 17 bases left in between. CDR3 coding DNA: TGTGCCAGCTCCCGTTGGGGCTCGGGCTCTGGGGCCAACGTCCTGACTTTC. This codes for CASSRWGSGSGANVLTF.

The rearrangement uses TRBV7-9 and TRBJ1-1; D is uncertain. V shed 3 bases and J shed 2 bases, with 7 bases lying between them. The germline V gene has CDR1 SEHNR and CDR2 FQNEAQ (reference sequence). The CDR3 totals 13 residues. CDR3 DNA sequence: TGTGCCAGCAGCTTGACTAGTAACACTGAAGCTTTCTTT. It translates to CASSLTSNTEAFF.

This clone was found once. This rearrangement joins TRBV18 to TRBJ2-3; D is perhaps TRBD2 (5 bases). The CDR3 runs to 14 residues. Germline V gene data show CDR1 as KGHSH and CDR2 as LQKENI. The V and J ends lost 5 bases and 0 bases respectively, with 9 bases between them. The CDR3 here is CASSVRGSTDTQYF. The CDR3 DNA follows: TGTGCCAGCTCAGTCCGCGGGAGCACAGATACGCAGTATTTT.

The chain couples TRBV9 to TRBJ2-2; 16 positions agree with TRBD2. The ends lost 2 bases at V and 0 bases at J; junction bases unmatched: 4. The CDR3 is made up of 19 amino acids. Germline-derived CDR1 and CDR2 are SGDLS and YYNGEE. CDR3 DNA: TGTGCCAGCAGCGTCGGGACTAGCGGGAGGGCCGCGAACACCGGGGAGCTGTTTTTT. As protein: CASSVGTSGRAANTGELFF.

This rearrangement joins TRBV6-6 to TRBJ2-5, with D possibly TRBD1 on 5 matching bases. The germline V gene encodes CDR1 MNHNY and CDR2 SVGAGI (reference sequence). The V and J ends lost 2 bases and 1 base respectively, with 8 bases between them. The CDR3 length is 14 residues. Here the CDR3 reads CASSYITGQETQYF. The CDR3 DNA sequence: TGTGCCAGCAGTTACATCACAGGCCAAGAGACCCAGTACTTC.

The V and J genes are TRBV3-1 (or the pseudogene TRBV3-2) and TRBJ2-2; TRBD2 aligns across 10 bases. The CDR3 totals 16 residues. Germline trimming cut 3 bases from V and 2 bases from J; bases unmatched to any gene: 3. Germline V gene lookup returns CDR1 LGHDT and CDR2 YNNKEL (reference sequence). CDR3 nucleotides: TGTGCCAGCAGCCAGGGACTAGCGAGAAACACCGGGGAGCTGTTTTTT. Its protein product is CASSQGLARNTGELFF.

This sequence joins TRBV9 and TRBJ2-5, with 9 bases aligning to TRBD2. V lost 4 bases and J lost 4; bases outside the gene matches: 14. Germline loops: CDR1 SGDLS, CDR2 YYNGEE. CDR3 length equals 17 residues. DNA for the CDR3: TGTGCCAGCAGCCCGGGAGGGGTAGCGGGAGTTGGAGAGACCCAGTACTTC. Protein sequence: CASSPGGVAGVGETQYF.

This clone showed up just a few times. The chain joins TRBV28 to TRBJ2-7; TRBD2 agrees at 10 bases. Per germline, CDR1 MDHEN and CDR2 SYDVKM. The CDR3 totals 14 residues. J lost 3 bases, V lost 2 bases, and 1 base had no gene match. CDR3 loop: CASSLRTSGYEQYF. CDR3 DNA sequence: TGTGCCAGCAGTTTAAGGACTAGCGGCTACGAGCAGTACTTC.

The gene calls are TRBV6-1 and TRBJ2-3; 7 bases line up with TRBD1. CDR1 MNHNS and CDR2 SASEGT come from the germline V gene. The V and J ends lost 0 bases and 2 bases, in that order; junction bases with no gene match: 2. This CDR3 comprises 15 residues. The CDR3 spells CASSEARGHTDTQYF. CDR3 bases: TGTGCCAGCAGTGAAGCGAGGGGGCACACAGATACGCAGTATTTT.

The V and J genes are TRBV6-5 and TRBJ2-2; 7 bases align to TRBD2. Germline assignment: CDR1 MNHEY and CDR2 SVGAGI. J lost 6 bases, V lost 7 bases, and 8 bases had no gene match. CDR3 size: 14 residues. This CDR3 is CASKLGGSPGELFF. In DNA form, the CDR3 reads TGTGCCAGCAAGCTGGGCGGGAGTCCCGGGGAGCTGTTTTTT.

V usage is TRBV9 and J usage is TRBJ2-7; the D gene is possibly TRBD2 (6 bases). The CDR3 totals 14 residues. Germline CDR1 is SGDLS and CDR2 is YYNGEE. Trimming removed 4 bases at V and 5 bases at J, with 16 bases between. The CDR3 reads CASSPRRWEDEQYF. CDR3 DNA: TGTGCCAGCAGCCCTCGAAGGTGGGAGGACGAGCAGTACTTC.

Concerning this clone: At the DNA level, this CDR3 is encoded by other sequences in the same sample as well. CDR3 sequence reads: CSALAEETQYF. The CDR3 DNA sequence: TGCAGTGCTTTAGCGGAAGAGACCCAGTACTTC. The chain employs TRBV20-1 and TRBJ2-5, with a possible D match to TRBD2 (6 bases). The V end lost 5 bases, the J end lost 3 bases, and 7 bases lay between the germline ends. CDR1 and CDR2 from the germline V gene are DFQATT and SNEGSKA (reference sequence). The CDR3 runs to 11 residues.

The sample holds a few counts of this clone. CDR3: CASSSSGTGYSPLHF. The CDR3 bases are TGTGCCAGCAGCTCCTCCGGGACAGGGTATTCACCCCTCCACTTT. The V gene is TRBV21-1, the J gene TRBJ1-6; the D segment call TRBD1 is taken from the table without a DNA check. TRBV21-1 is a documented pseudogene. The CDR3 consists of 15 residues.

This chain joins TRBV7-2 and TRBJ2-7; 13 bases agree with TRBD2. J gave up 0 bases and V 11 bases, and 13 bases lay outside the gene matches. CDR1 and CDR2 from the germline V gene are SGHTA and FQGNSA. This CDR3 is built from 17 residues. The CDR3 sequence: CAVVGLAGAFSSYEQYF. CDR3 coding DNA: TGTGCCGTCGTCGGACTAGCGGGAGCCTTTAGCTCCTACGAGCAGTACTTC. Complete variable domain (other parts from reference TRBV7-2 and TRBJ2-7): GAGVSQSPSNKVTEKGKDVELRCDPISGHTALYWYRQSLGQGLEFLIYFQGNSAPDKSGLPSDRFSAERTGGSVSTLTIQRTQQEDSAVYLCAVVGLAGAFSSYEQYFGPGTRLTVT.

In this sample, this clone turned up a few times. The chain uses TRBV11-3 and TRBJ2-3; TRBD2 matches at 12 bases. This CDR3 region has 15 residues. V lost 6 bases and J lost 3; bases outside the gene matches: 4. CDR1 is SGHNT, CDR2 YENEEA, per germline. The DNA of the CDR3 is TGTGCCAGCAGTTTCACTAGCGGGAGGACAGATACGCAGTATTTT. Its protein is CASSFTSGRTDTQYF.

The chain uses TRBV2 and TRBJ1-6; possibly TRBD1 for D (6 bases). The CDR3 loop spans 16 amino acids. V lost 6 bases and J 8 bases, leaving 20 bases between the germline ends. The germline CDR1 and CDR2 sequences are SNHLY and FYNNEI. CDR3 sequence (DNA): TGTGCCAGCAGACAGGGTCCAGACTATATTGATTCACCCCTCCACTTT. It codes for CASRQGPDYIDSPLHF.